This T cell receptor (beta chain) is from a study of shared clonotypes between healthy human individuals. Worth noting for this clone: Its antigen is currently unknown.

The data were produced by immunoSEQ multiplex PCR, yet TCRdb's version contains in-frame clones alone and is incomplete. The table has under 550,000 clones, 90% to 96% seen once. Negatively enriched CD4+ T cells were divided by CD45RA into naive and memory. Regarding the study as a whole: For naive CD4 cells, roughly 4.8% of clonotypes were shared across a few donors.

The V and J ends lost 1 base and 0 bases respectively, with 16 bases between them. Germline V gives CDR1 LNHDA, CDR2 SQIVND (reference sequence). The CDR3 is 17 amino acids. This chain uses TRBV19 with TRBJ2-7; the D gene is possibly TRBD1 (6 bases). The clonotype comes from a woman aged 30 to 39 in good health. The sequenced material came from naive CD4+ T cells sorted from blood. The subset: CD45RA+ positively selected. CDR3 loop: CASSIVPLDRPSYEQYF. The CDR3 nucleotides are TGTGCCAGTAGTATAGTCCCTCTCGACAGGCCCTCCTACGAGCAGTACTTC.